This T cell receptor beta chain comes out of a study of T-cell reconstitution after alpha-beta-depleted transplantation in children. General study points: Diversity and T-cell counts at one year after transplant derived mostly from new T cells. The origin of alpha-beta T cells about two months after transplant was reportedly several hundred expanded graft clones.

The V segment lost 7 bases and the J segment 6 bases; nucleotides outside the gene matches: 15. This CDR3 is 14 amino acids long. The V gene's germline CDR1 is SQVTM and CDR2 ANQGSEA. For TCRbeta, the library was prepared with unique molecular identifiers. From the PCR reads, TCRdb called clonotypes with MiXCR, one entry per CDR3 protein. The sample carries about 830,000 distinct CDR3 sequences, roughly 15% recorded once. This clonotype was recorded at least ten times. The antigen is undetermined. This TCR was sampled from a male patient younger than 18 who had a stem cell transplant for acute lymphoblastic leukemia, so the T cells may come from the graft donor. The V gene is TRBV29-1, the J gene TRBJ2-7, with 7 bases lining up with TRBD1. The material sequenced was PBMCs, mostly from graft donor cells, taken 360 days after TCRalphabeta/CD19-depleted stem cell transplant. CDR3 bases: TGCAGCGGGGCTAGTTCGACAGGGTACTCCGAGCAGTACTTC. Protein product: CSGASSTGYSEQYF.